This TCR beta chain was sequenced for a study of glioma-infiltrating T cells. Study-level background: WHO grade II oligodendrogliomas or astrocytomas, plus non-recurrent WHO grade IV glioblastomas, were sampled. Broader study findings: CDR3 overlap between tissue and blood was very small. Tissue-blood divergence was below expectation in non-neoplastic patients, above in gliomas.

Note on this clonotype: Its antigen is as yet unknown.

The iRepertoire nested amplicon-rescue multiplex PCR amplified TCR alpha and beta CDR3s from RNA. TCRdb re-analysed the multiplex PCR reads in MiXCR, keeping a single row per CDR3 protein. The sample has 400,000 or so distinct CDR3 sequences, 41% seen once; the top ten hold around 12%. V gave up 4 bases and J gave up 1 base, with 16 bases separating them. The germline gives CDR1 MNHEY, CDR2 SVGEGT. The CDR3 totals 16 residues. The sequencing sample was made of glioma tissue, nonneoplastic brain tissue, or PBMCs (not recorded which). This chain joins TRBV6-2 or TRBV6-3 and TRBJ1-1, with D possibly being TRBD1 (5 bases). The sequence came from a human donor with low-grade glioma or glioblastoma, undergoing nonglioma brain surgery, or in good health (not recorded which). The CDR3 is CASSFGWGTANTEAFF. The CDR3, as DNA: TGTGCCAGCAGTTTCGGTTGGGGCACGGCGAACACTGAAGCTTTCTTT.